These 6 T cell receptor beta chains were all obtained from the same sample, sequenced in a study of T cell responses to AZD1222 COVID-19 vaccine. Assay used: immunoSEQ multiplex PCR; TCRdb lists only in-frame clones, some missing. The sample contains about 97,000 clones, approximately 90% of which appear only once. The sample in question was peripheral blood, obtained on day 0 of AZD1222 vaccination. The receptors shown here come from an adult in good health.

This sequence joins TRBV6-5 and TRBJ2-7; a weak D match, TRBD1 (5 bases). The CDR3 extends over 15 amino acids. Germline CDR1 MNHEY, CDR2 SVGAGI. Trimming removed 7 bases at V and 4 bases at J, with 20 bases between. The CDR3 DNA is TGTGCCAGCACCCCAGGACATGCCCTTTCGTACGAGCAGTACTTC. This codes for CASTPGHALSYEQYF.

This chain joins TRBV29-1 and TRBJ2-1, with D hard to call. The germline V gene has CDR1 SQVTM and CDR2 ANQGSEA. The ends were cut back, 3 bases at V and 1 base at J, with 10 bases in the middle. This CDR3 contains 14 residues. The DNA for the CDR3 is TGCAGCGTTGAGGGTGAAAGGTCCTACAATGAGCAGTTCTTC. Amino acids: CSVEGERSYNEQFF.

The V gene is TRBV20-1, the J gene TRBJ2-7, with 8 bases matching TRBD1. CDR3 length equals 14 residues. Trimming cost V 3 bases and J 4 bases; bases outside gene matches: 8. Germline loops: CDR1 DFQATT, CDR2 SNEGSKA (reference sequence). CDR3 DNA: TGCAGTGCTAGTATCCCGGACAGGGTATACGAGCAGTACTTC. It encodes CSASIPDRVYEQYF.

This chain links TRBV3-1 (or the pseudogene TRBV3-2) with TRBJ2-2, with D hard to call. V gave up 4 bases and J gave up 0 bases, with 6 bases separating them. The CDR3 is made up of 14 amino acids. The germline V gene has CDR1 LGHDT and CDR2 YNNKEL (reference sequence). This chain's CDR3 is CASSLAANTGELFF. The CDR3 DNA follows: TGTGCCAGCAGCCTCGCCGCGAACACCGGGGAGCTGTTTTTT.

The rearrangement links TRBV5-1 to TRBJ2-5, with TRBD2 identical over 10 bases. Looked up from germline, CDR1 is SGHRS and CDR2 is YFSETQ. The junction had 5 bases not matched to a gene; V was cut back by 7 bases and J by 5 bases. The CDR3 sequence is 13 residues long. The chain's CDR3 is CASSAGGQETQYF. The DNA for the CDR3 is TGCGCCAGCTCAGCGGGGGGGCAGGAGACCCAGTACTTC. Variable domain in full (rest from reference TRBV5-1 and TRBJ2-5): KAGVTQTPRYLIKTRGQQVTLSCSPISGHRSVSWYQQTPGQGLQFLFEYFSETQRNKGNFPGRFSGRQFSNSRSEMNVSTLELGDSALYLCASSAGGQETQYFGPGTRLLVL.

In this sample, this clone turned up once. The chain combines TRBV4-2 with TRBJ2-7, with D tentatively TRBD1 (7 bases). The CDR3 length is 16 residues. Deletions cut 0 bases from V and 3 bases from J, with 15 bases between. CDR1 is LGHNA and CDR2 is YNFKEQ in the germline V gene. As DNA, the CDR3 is TGTGCCAGCAGCCAAGATCCCCAGGGGGGCCTCTACGAGCAGTACTTC. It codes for CASSQDPQGGLYEQYF.